The text below deals with one TCR beta chain. These data come from a study of blood T cell repertoires in COVID-19. Across the whole study: Nucleic acid was either cDNA or gDNA, and it came from T cells, B-cell-depleted T cells, or PBMCs.

Original analysis: Reference gene primer amplification in the assay estimated nucleated cell counts. Sequencing used immunoSEQ multiplex PCR; TCRdb keeps in-frame clones, though not all of them. V, J and clone size are taken as reported in that table, and D and trimming were inferred from the DNA itself. Here the sample spans roughly 86,000 clones, around four fifths being singletons. Per the germline V gene, CDR1 is MNHEY and CDR2 is SMNVEV (reference sequence). The V and J ends lost 5 bases and 4 bases, in that order; junction bases with no gene match: 8. This CDR3 is 17 amino acids long. The chain employs TRBV27 and TRBJ2-1; 13 bases fit TRBD2. Sequences were obtained from peripheral blood. The TCR comes from a man aged 50 to 60 with acute or convalescent COVID-19. This CDR3 is CASSHTEGLAGYNEQFF. In nucleotides, the CDR3 is TGTGCCAGCAGTCACACCGAGGGACTAGCGGGGTACAATGAGCAGTTCTTC.